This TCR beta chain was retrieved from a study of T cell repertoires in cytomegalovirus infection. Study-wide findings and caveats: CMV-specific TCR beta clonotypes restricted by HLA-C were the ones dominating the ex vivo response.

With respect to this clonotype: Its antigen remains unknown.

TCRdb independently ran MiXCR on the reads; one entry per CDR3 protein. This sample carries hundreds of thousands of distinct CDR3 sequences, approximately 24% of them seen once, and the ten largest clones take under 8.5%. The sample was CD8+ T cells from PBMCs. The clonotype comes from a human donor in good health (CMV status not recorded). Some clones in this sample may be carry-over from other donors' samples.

The CDR3 bases are TGTGCCAGCAGCCCACCAGGTCTTGGAAACACCATATATTTT. It yields the protein CASSPPGLGNTIYF. The rearrangement links TRBV13 to TRBJ1-3; no clear D gene. Trimming cost V 5 bases and J 3 bases, with 11 bases left between them. Germline assignment: CDR1 PRHDT and CDR2 FYEKMQ (reference sequence). The CDR3 covers 14 residues. Full variable domain (remainder filled in from reference TRBV13 and TRBJ1-3): AAGVIQSPRHLIKEKRETATLKCYPIPRHDTVYWYQQGPGQDPQFLISFYEKMQSDKGSIPDRFSAQQFSDYHSELNMSSLELGDSALYFCASSPPGLGNTIYFGEGSWLTVV.